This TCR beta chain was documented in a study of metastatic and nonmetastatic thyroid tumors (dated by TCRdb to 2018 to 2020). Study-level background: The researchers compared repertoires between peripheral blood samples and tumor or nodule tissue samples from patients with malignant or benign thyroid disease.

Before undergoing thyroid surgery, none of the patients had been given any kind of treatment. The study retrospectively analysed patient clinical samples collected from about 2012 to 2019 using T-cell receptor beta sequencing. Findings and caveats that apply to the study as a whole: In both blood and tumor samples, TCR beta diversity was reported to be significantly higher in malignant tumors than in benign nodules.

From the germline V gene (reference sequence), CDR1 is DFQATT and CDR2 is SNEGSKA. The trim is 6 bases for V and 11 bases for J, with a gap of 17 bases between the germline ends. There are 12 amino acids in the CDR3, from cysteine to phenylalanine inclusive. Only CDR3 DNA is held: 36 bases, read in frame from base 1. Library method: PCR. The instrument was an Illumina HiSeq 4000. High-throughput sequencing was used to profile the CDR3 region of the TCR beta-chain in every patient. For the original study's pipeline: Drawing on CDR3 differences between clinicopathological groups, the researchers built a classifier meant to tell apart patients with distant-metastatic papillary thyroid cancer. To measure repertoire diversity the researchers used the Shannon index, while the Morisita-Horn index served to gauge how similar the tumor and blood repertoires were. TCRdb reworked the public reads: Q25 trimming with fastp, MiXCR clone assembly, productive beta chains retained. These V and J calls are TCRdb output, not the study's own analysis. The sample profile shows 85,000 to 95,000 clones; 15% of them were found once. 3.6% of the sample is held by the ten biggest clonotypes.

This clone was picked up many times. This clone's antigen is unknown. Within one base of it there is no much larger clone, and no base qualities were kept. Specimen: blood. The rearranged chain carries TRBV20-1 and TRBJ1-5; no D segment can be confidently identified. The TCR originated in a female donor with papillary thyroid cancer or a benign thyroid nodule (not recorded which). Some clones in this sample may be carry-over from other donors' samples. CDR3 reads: CSAPDGGVTQHF. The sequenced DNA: TGCAGTGCACCGGACGGAGGAGTGACCCAGCATTTT.